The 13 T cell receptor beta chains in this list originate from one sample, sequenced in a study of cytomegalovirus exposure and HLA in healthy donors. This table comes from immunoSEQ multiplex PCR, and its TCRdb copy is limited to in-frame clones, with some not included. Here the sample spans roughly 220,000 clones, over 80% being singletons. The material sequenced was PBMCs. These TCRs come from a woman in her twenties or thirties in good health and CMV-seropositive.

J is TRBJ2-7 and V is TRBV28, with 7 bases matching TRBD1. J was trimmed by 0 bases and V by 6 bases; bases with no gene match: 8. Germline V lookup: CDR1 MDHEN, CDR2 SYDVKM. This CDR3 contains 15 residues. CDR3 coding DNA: TGTGCCAGCAGCACCTCTGGGACAGACTCCTACGAGCAGTACTTC. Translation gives CASSTSGTDSYEQYF.

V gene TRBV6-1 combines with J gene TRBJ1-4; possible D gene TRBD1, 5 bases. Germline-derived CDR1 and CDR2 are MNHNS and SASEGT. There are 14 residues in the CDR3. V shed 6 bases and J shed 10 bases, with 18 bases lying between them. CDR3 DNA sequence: TGTGCCAGCAGCCCGCGGGGGGATTGGGGAAAACTGTTTTTT. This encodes CASSPRGDWGKLFF.

The CDR3 sequence: CASSLTEGRGKGQPQHF. For the CDR3, the DNA is TGTGCCAGCAGCTTGACGGAAGGTAGGGGGAAGGGACAGCCCCAGCATTTT. The chain uses TRBV5-6 and TRBJ1-5; D is perhaps TRBD1 (6 bases). This CDR3 spans 17 amino acids. V shed 1 base and J shed 7 bases, with 21 bases lying between them. Germline loops: CDR1 SGHDT, CDR2 YYEEEE.

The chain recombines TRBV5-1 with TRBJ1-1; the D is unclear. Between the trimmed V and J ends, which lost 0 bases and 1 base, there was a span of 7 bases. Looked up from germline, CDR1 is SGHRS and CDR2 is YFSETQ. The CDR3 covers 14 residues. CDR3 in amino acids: CASSLAEKNTEAFF. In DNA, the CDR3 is TGCGCCAGCAGCTTGGCCGAAAAGAACACTGAAGCTTTCTTT.

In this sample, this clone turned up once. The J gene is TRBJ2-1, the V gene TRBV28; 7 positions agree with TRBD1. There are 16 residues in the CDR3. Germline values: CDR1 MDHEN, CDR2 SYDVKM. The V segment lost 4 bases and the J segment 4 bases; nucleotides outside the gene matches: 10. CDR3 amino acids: CASSSVDRWGYNEQFF. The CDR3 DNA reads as TGTGCCAGCAGTTCAGTGGACAGGTGGGGGTACAATGAGCAGTTCTTC.

CDR3 in DNA: TGTGCCACCAGACAGGTGGGGACTGAAGCTTTCTTT. Amino acid sequence: CATRQVGTEAFF. V usage is TRBV10-3 and J usage is TRBJ1-1, with D perhaps matching TRBD1 (6 bases). Germline V gives CDR1 ENHRY, CDR2 SYGVKD. The V end lost 10 bases, the J end lost 5 bases, and 14 bases lay between the germline ends. The CDR3 is made up of 12 amino acids.

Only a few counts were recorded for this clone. Written as DNA, the CDR3 is TGTGCCAGCAGGCAAATTCGGGACTATGGCTACACCTTC. Protein: CASRQIRDYGYTF. The chain employs TRBV11-2 and TRBJ1-2; D remains unclear. The CDR3 totals 13 residues. Germline CDR1 SGHAT, CDR2 FQNNGV. V lost 6 bases and J lost 3, with 11 bases in between.

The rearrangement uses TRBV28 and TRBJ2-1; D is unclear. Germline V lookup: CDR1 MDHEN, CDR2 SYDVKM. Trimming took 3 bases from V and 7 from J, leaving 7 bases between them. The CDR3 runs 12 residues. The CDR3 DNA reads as TGTGCCAGCAGTTTTACCAGTAATGAGCAGTTCTTC. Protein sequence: CASSFTSNEQFF.

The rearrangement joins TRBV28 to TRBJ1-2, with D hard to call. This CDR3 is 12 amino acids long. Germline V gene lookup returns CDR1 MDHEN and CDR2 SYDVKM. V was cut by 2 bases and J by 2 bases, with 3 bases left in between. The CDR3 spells CASSLTNYGYTF. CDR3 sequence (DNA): TGTGCCAGCAGTTTAACCAACTATGGCTACACCTTC.

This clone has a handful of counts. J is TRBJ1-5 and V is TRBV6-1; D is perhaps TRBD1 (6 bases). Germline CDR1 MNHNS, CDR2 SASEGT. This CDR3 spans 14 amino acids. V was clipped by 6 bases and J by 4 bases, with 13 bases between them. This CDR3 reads CASSRTGQNQPQHF. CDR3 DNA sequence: TGTGCCAGCAGCCGCACAGGGCAGAATCAGCCCCAGCATTTT.

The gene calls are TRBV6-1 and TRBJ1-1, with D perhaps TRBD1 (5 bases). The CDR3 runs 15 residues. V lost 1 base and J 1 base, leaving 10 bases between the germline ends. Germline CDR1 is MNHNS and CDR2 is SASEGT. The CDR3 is CASSEVWTKNTEAFF. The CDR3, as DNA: TGTGCCAGCAGTGAAGTCTGGACAAAGAACACTGAAGCTTTCTTT.

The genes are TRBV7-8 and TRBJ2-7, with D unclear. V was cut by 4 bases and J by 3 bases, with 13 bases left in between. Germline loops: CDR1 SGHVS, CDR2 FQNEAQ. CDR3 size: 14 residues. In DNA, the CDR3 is TGTGCCAGCAGCTCCACAAGTCCTTTCTACGAGCAGTACTTC. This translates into CASSSTSPFYEQYF.

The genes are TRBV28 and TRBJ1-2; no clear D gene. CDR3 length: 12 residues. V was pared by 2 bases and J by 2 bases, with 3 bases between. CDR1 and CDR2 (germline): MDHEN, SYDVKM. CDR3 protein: CASSLMNYGYTF. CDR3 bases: TGTGCCAGCAGTTTAATGAACTATGGCTACACCTTC.